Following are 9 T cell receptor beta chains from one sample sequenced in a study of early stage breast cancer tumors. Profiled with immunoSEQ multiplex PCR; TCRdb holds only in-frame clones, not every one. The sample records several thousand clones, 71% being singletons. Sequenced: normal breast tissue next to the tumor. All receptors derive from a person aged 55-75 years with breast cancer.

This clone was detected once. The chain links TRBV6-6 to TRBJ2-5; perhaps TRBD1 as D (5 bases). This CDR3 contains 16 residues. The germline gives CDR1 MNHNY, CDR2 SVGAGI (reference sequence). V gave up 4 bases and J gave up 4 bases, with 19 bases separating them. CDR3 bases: TGTGCCAGCAGTTTCTCTGGACAACCTAACACAGAGACCCAGTACTTC. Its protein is CASSFSGQPNTETQYF.

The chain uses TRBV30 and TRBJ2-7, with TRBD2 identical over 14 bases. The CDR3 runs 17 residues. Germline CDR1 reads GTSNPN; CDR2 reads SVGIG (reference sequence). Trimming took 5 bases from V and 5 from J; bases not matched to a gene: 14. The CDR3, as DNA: TGTGCCTGGGGGAGCCTTTTGACTAGCGGGAGGGTGAACGAGCAGTACTTC. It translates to CAWGSLLTSGRVNEQYF.

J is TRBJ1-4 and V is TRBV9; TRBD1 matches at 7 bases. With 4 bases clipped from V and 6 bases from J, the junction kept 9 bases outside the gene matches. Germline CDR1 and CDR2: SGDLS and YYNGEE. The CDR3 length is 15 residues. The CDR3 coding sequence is TGTGCCAGCAGCCCTACGACAGGGTTTGATGAAAAACTGTTTTTT. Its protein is CASSPTTGFDEKLFF.

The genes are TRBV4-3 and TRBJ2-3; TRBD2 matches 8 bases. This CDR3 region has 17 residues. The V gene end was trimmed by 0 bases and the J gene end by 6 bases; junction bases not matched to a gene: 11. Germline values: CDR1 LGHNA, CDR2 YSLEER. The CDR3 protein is CASSQDLSGGPGDTQYF. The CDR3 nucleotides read TGCGCCAGCAGCCAAGATCTGTCGGGAGGGCCAGGTGATACGCAGTATTTT.

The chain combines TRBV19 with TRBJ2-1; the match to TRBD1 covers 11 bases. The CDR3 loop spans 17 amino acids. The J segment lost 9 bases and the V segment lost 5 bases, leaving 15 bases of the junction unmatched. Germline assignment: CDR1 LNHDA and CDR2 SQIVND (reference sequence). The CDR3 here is CASSPSRPGTGGGEQFF. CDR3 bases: TGTGCCAGTAGTCCATCACGGCCGGGGACAGGGGGAGGTGAGCAGTTCTTC.

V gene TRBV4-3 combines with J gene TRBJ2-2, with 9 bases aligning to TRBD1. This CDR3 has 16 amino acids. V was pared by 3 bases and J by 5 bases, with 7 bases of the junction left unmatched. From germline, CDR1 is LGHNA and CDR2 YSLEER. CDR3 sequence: CASSQGGQGLTGELFF. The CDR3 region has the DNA TGCGCCAGCAGCCAGGGGGGACAGGGTTTGACCGGGGAGCTGTTTTTT.

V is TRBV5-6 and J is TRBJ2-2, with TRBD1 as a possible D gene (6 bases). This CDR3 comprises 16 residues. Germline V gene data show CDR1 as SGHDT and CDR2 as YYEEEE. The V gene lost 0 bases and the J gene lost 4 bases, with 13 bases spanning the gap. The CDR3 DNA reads TGTGCCAGCAGCTTGGGGTCCCAGGGGCTCACCGGGGAGCTGTTTTTT. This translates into CASSLGSQGLTGELFF.

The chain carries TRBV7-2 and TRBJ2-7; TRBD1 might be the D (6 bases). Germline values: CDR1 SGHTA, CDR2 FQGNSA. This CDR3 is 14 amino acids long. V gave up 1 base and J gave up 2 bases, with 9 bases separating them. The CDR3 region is CASSLGGPPYEQYF. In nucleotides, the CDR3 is TGTGCCAGCAGCTTAGGGGGGCCTCCCTACGAGCAGTACTTC.

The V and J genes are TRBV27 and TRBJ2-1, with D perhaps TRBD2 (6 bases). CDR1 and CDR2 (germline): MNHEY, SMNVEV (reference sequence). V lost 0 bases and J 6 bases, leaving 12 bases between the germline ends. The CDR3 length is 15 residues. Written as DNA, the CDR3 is TGTGCCAGCAGTTTATCGGGAGGCGCCCCCAATGAGCAGTTCTTC. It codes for CASSLSGGAPNEQFF.